The clone carrying this TCR beta chain was seen more than once but under ten times. Antigen: not known. The germline V and J ends were trimmed by 3 bases and 0 bases, with 8 bases remaining between them. Germline V lookup: CDR1 LNHDA, CDR2 SQIVND (reference sequence). The CDR3 length is 15 residues. This sample is drawn from a study of type 1 and type 2 diabetes patients. Overall study: Magnetic bead positive selection isolated CD4+ or CD8+ T cells from PBMCs. Study conclusions and caveats: In type 2 diabetes, highly-expanded CD4+ clones took a median around 4% of reads.

PCR was run on genomic DNA. A primer set of 30 forward and 13 reverse primers amplified the CDR3. TCRdb reanalysed the multiplex PCR reads using MiXCR and keeps one entry per CDR3 protein. The data show about 250,000 distinct CDR3 sequences, roughly 50% seen once. This clonotype originated in a man between 18 and 29 years old with type 2 diabetes. The chain carries TRBV19 and TRBJ2-2; weak D call: TRBD2 (6 bases). The sample comprised peripheral blood mononuclear cells (PBMCs). Here the CDR3 reads CASSIGGANTGELFF. Here the CDR3 DNA reads TGTGCCAGTAGTATTGGCGGGGCGAACACCGGGGAGCTGTTTTTT.